These T cell receptor beta chains were read from a single sample in a study of post-analysis software for immune sequencing data. TCRdb re-analysed the PCR reads in MiXCR, keeping a single row per CDR3 protein. This sample carries roughly 650,000 distinct CDR3 sequences, over 45% of them seen once, and the ten largest clones take approximately 10%. Sequenced: blood. These receptors all stem from a girl aged 2 to 9 with multiple sclerosis. Each CDR3 is given with its conserved first and last residue. The order of the fields is D gene, J gene, clone size, V gene, CDR3 DNA, CDR3 protein. A D gene is named only where the DNA matches it firmly. The size of a clone is reported for some rows only, either as once, few or many, or as a class for expanded clones.

D gene: .
J gene: TRBJ1-4
clone size: .
V gene: TRBV20-1
CDR3 DNA: TGCAGTGCTTCAACACGCAATGAAAAACTGTTTTTT
CDR3 protein: CSASTRNEKLFF

D gene: TRBD2
J gene: TRBJ2-1
clone size: .
V gene: TRBV9
CDR3 DNA: TGTGCCAGCAGCGACGGGACTAGCGGGGGCCCCTACAATGAGCAGTTCTTC
CDR3 protein: CASSDGTSGGPYNEQFF

D gene: .
J gene: TRBJ2-1
clone size: .
V gene: TRBV20-1
CDR3 DNA: TGCAGTGCTAGACCGATTAATGAGCAGTTCTTC
CDR3 protein: CSARPINEQFF

D gene: TRBD2
J gene: TRBJ2-3
clone size: .
V gene: TRBV29-1
CDR3 DNA: TGCAGTACCCACGTGGACAGGTTTGAGGGACTAGCGGTCACAGATACGCAGTATTTT
CDR3 protein: CSTHVDRFEGLAVTDTQYF

D gene: .
J gene: TRBJ1-4
clone size: .
V gene: TRBV7-9
CDR3 DNA: TGTGCCAGCAGCTTAGCGCTCCAGGGTGGAACTAATGAAAAACGGTTTTTT
CDR3 protein: CASSLALQGGTNEKRFF

D gene: .
J gene: TRBJ2-1
clone size: .
V gene: TRBV12-3/TRBV12-4
CDR3 DNA: TGTGCCAGCATAAGGGAACGGTTCAATGAGCAGTTCTTC
CDR3 protein: CASIRERFNEQFF

D gene: .
J gene: TRBJ2-1
clone size: few
V gene: TRBV6-4
CDR3 DNA: TGTGCCAGCCCTCACCCGGGGAGCTCCTACAATGAGCAGTTCTTC
CDR3 protein: CASPHPGSSYNEQFF

D gene: .
J gene: TRBJ2-3
clone size: .
V gene: TRBV20-1
CDR3 DNA: TGCAGTGCCCCCCCCAGGCAGGCCAATCTCACAGATACGCAGTATTTT
CDR3 protein: CSAPPRQANLTDTQYF

D gene: .
J gene: TRBJ2-3
clone size: .
V gene: TRBV7-2
CDR3 DNA: TGTGCCAGCAGTTTGGGCCAAGGCGGTACGCAGTATTTT
CDR3 protein: CASSLGQGGTQYF

D gene: TRBD1
J gene: TRBJ1-4
clone size: .
V gene: TRBV6-5
CDR3 DNA: TGTGCCAGCAGTTACACCGGACAGGGTCGAGGCGAAAAACTGTTTTTT
CDR3 protein: CASSYTGQGRGEKLFF

D gene: TRBD1
J gene: TRBJ1-1
clone size: .
V gene: TRBV7-8
CDR3 DNA: TGTGCCAGCAGCGCCCGACAGGGGTCGGTCACTGAAGCTTTCTTT
CDR3 protein: CASSARQGSVTEAFF

D gene: .
J gene: TRBJ2-3
clone size: .
V gene: TRBV6-5
CDR3 DNA: TGTGCCAGCAGTTATGAAGGGCCAGGGCTCACAGATACGCAGTATTTT
CDR3 protein: CASSYEGPGLTDTQYF

D gene: .
J gene: TRBJ2-5
clone size: .
V gene: TRBV6-6
CDR3 DNA: TGTGCCAGCAGTGAGGGACGGGGAGAGACCCAGTACTTC
CDR3 protein: CASSEGRGETQYF

D gene: .
J gene: TRBJ2-3
clone size: .
V gene: TRBV28
CDR3 DNA: TGTGCCAGCAGTAACAGGGATTTAGATACGCAGTATTTT
CDR3 protein: CASSNRDLDTQYF

D gene: .
J gene: TRBJ2-7
clone size: .
V gene: TRBV12-3/TRBV12-4
CDR3 DNA: TGTGCCAGCGCGGCCAAGTACGAGCAGTACTTC
CDR3 protein: CASAAKYEQYF

D gene: TRBD1
J gene: TRBJ2-1
clone size: .
V gene: TRBV29-1
CDR3 DNA: TGCAGCGGCGAGGGACAGGGAGAATACAATGAGCAGTTCTTC
CDR3 protein: CSGEGQGEYNEQFF

D gene: .
J gene: TRBJ2-1
clone size: .
V gene: TRBV5-1
CDR3 DNA: TGCGCCAGCAGCTTGGGGCTCAGGGGTACCTACAATGAGCAGTTCTTC
CDR3 protein: CASSLGLRGTYNEQFF

D gene: TRBD2
J gene: TRBJ2-3
clone size: few
V gene: TRBV6-1
CDR3 DNA: TGTGCCAGCAGTGAATTTAGCAGAGCGGGAGTCGTGGCAGATACGCAGTATTTT
CDR3 protein: CASSEFSRAGVVADTQYF

D gene: .
J gene: TRBJ2-1
clone size: .
V gene: TRBV9
CDR3 DNA: TGTGCCAGCCAAGGAGGTACTAGCTCTATGTACAATGAGCAGTTCTTC
CDR3 protein: CASQGGTSSMYNEQFF

D gene: .
J gene: TRBJ2-1
clone size: .
V gene: TRBV27
CDR3 DNA: TGTGCCAGCAGTTTATCCGGGTTCGATGAGCAGTTCTTC
CDR3 protein: CASSLSGFDEQFF

D gene: TRBD2
J gene: TRBJ2-1
clone size: .
V gene: TRBV20-1
CDR3 DNA: TGCAGTGGCGTAGCGGGAGTGGGCAATGAGCAGTTCTTC
CDR3 protein: CSGVAGVGNEQFF

D gene: TRBD1
J gene: TRBJ1-6
clone size: .
V gene: TRBV5-1
CDR3 DNA: TGCGCCAGCAGCTTGGCCTTGGACAGGCGGGATTCACCCCTCCACTTT
CDR3 protein: CASSLALDRRDSPLHF

D gene: .
J gene: TRBJ2-7
clone size: .
V gene: TRBV12-3/TRBV12-4
CDR3 DNA: TGTGCCAGCAGCAGAGACGCCTCTAGCTCCTACGAGCAGTACTTC
CDR3 protein: CASSRDASSSYEQYF

D gene: TRBD2
J gene: TRBJ2-5
clone size: .
V gene: TRBV29-1
CDR3 DNA: TGCAGCGTTGCGGGCGGGAGTGAGACCCAGTACTTC
CDR3 protein: CSVAGGSETQYF

D gene: TRBD1
J gene: TRBJ1-2
clone size: .
V gene: TRBV15
CDR3 DNA: TGTGCCACCAGCAGAGACAACAGGGGCGGATATGGCTACACCTTC
CDR3 protein: CATSRDNRGGYGYTF

D gene: .
J gene: TRBJ2-3
clone size: .
V gene: TRBV20-1
CDR3 DNA: TGCAGTGCTATTGACGCTAGAAGCACAGATACGCAGTATTTT
CDR3 protein: CSAIDARSTDTQYF

D gene: .
J gene: TRBJ1-2
clone size: .
V gene: TRBV4-3
CDR3 DNA: TGCGCCAGCAGCCAAGGTGCGGGGGCTAACTATGGCTACACCTTC
CDR3 protein: CASSQGAGANYGYTF

D gene: .
J gene: TRBJ2-7
clone size: .
V gene: TRBV5-1
CDR3 DNA: TGCGCCAGCAGCTTAAGAGGCTACGGCGAGCAGTACTTC
CDR3 protein: CASSLRGYGEQYF

D gene: TRBD1
J gene: TRBJ2-7
clone size: .
V gene: TRBV12-5
CDR3 DNA: TGTGCTAGTGGTTTGAGTTGGGGTACATACGGGACAGATTTCTACGAGCAGTACTTC
CDR3 protein: CASGLSWGTYGTDFYEQYF

D gene: .
J gene: TRBJ1-4
clone size: .
V gene: TRBV4-3
CDR3 DNA: TGCGCCAGCAGCTCTACTCGTAGGGCCCCGAATGAAAAACTGTTTTTT
CDR3 protein: CASSSTRRAPNEKLFF

D gene: .
J gene: TRBJ2-5
clone size: .
V gene: TRBV2
CDR3 DNA: TGTGCCAGCAGTCACAGGGTGGAAGAGACCCAGTACTTC
CDR3 protein: CASSHRVEETQYF

D gene: TRBD2
J gene: TRBJ2-3
clone size: .
V gene: TRBV7-6
CDR3 DNA: TGTGCCAGCAGCACCCTGAGCGGGGTCACAGATACGCAGTATTTT
CDR3 protein: CASSTLSGVTDTQYF

D gene: TRBD2
J gene: TRBJ2-7
clone size: few
V gene: TRBV12-3/TRBV12-4
CDR3 DNA: TGTGCCAGCAGAAATACTAGCGGGAGGGCCTCCGAGCAGTACTTC
CDR3 protein: CASRNTSGRASEQYF

D gene: .
J gene: TRBJ2-3
clone size: .
V gene: TRBV11-3
CDR3 DNA: TGTGCCAGCAGCTTAGATTTCGGTAGCGGACCGAAGACAGATACGCAGTATTTT
CDR3 protein: CASSLDFGSGPKTDTQYF

D gene: TRBD1
J gene: TRBJ2-6
clone size: .
V gene: TRBV5-1
CDR3 DNA: TGCGCCAGCAGCGCCGGGACAGGGAGCTCTGGGGCCAACGTCCTGACTTTC
CDR3 protein: CASSAGTGSSGANVLTF

D gene: TRBD2
J gene: TRBJ2-3
clone size: once
V gene: TRBV20-1
CDR3 DNA: TGCAGTGCTAGAGGGACTAGCGGGGATTCAGATACGCAGTATTTT
CDR3 protein: CSARGTSGDSDTQYF

D gene: TRBD1
J gene: TRBJ2-6
clone size: once
V gene: TRBV11-1
CDR3 DNA: TGTGCCAGCAGCCCTGGGACAGTACCATTTGGGGCCAACGTCCTGACTTTC
CDR3 protein: CASSPGTVPFGANVLTF

D gene: TRBD1
J gene: TRBJ1-2
clone size: .
V gene: TRBV11-3
CDR3 DNA: TGTGCCAGCAGCCAGGACAGGGGCCTTGCCTATGGCTACACCTTC
CDR3 protein: CASSQDRGLAYGYTF

D gene: TRBD1
J gene: TRBJ1-2
clone size: .
V gene: TRBV5-1
CDR3 DNA: TGCGCCAGCAGCTTGGCGACGGGGACAGGGGAAAGAGGTGGCTACACCTTC
CDR3 protein: CASSLATGTGERGGYTF

D gene: TRBD1
J gene: TRBJ2-3
clone size: .
V gene: TRBV7-2
CDR3 DNA: TGTGCCAGCAACCCGCGGGACAGGGTGACCACAGATACGCAGTATTTT
CDR3 protein: CASNPRDRVTTDTQYF

D gene: .
J gene: TRBJ2-1
clone size: .
V gene: TRBV20-1
CDR3 DNA: TGCAGTGCTAGAGATCGAGACTACTACAATGAGCAGTTCTTC
CDR3 protein: CSARDRDYYNEQFF

D gene: TRBD2
J gene: TRBJ2-5
clone size: .
V gene: TRBV5-1
CDR3 DNA: TGCGCCAGCAGCGCCGGGACTAGGAATCCGCAGACCCAGTACTTC
CDR3 protein: CASSAGTRNPQTQYF

D gene: .
J gene: TRBJ1-2
clone size: .
V gene: TRBV6-5
CDR3 DNA: TGTGCCAGCGGACGGGAGGGAAGGGAATACACCTTC
CDR3 protein: CASGREGREYTF

D gene: .
J gene: TRBJ2-3
clone size: .
V gene: TRBV7-9
CDR3 DNA: TGTGCCAGCAGCTTAGGACTAGAGCACACAGATACGCAGTATTTT
CDR3 protein: CASSLGLEHTDTQYF

D gene: .
J gene: TRBJ1-2
clone size: once
V gene: TRBV6-6
CDR3 DNA: TGTGCCAGCAGTCGGGAGGGTAGGGGCTACACCTTC
CDR3 protein: CASSREGRGYTF

D gene: .
J gene: TRBJ1-5
clone size: once
V gene: TRBV20-1
CDR3 DNA: TGCAGTGCTATACAGCCCAATCAGCCCCAGCATTTT
CDR3 protein: CSAIQPNQPQHF

D gene: .
J gene: TRBJ2-4
clone size: .
V gene: TRBV6-6
CDR3 DNA: TGTGCCAGCACCCACGGGGTGGCGGGGCAAAACATTCAGTACTTC
CDR3 protein: CASTHGVAGQNIQYF

D gene: .
J gene: TRBJ2-4
clone size: .
V gene: TRBV4-1
CDR3 DNA: TGCGCCAGCAGCCAAGGGGACAATAGGGCCAAAAACATTCAGTACTTC
CDR3 protein: CASSQGDNRAKNIQYF

D gene: .
J gene: TRBJ2-3
clone size: .
V gene: TRBV13
CDR3 DNA: TGTGCCAGCACCCTGACGGGGGCCCACGATACGCAGTATTTT
CDR3 protein: CASTLTGAHDTQYF

D gene: TRBD1
J gene: TRBJ2-1
clone size: .
V gene: TRBV5-1
CDR3 DNA: TGCGCCAGCAGCCCCGGGACAGGGGCTAGGACCTACAATGAGCAGTTCTTC
CDR3 protein: CASSPGTGARTYNEQFF

D gene: .
J gene: TRBJ2-1
clone size: few
V gene: TRBV3-1
CDR3 DNA: TGTGCCAGCAGCACGGGGATTAAAACAGCCGAGCAGTTCTTC
CDR3 protein: CASSTGIKTAEQFF

D gene: TRBD2
J gene: TRBJ2-1
clone size: .
V gene: TRBV7-6
CDR3 DNA: TGTGCCAGCAGCTTAGGAACTAGCGGGGGGCACCTTTACAATGAGCAGTTCTTC
CDR3 protein: CASSLGTSGGHLYNEQFF

D gene: .
J gene: TRBJ1-2
clone size: .
V gene: TRBV20-1
CDR3 DNA: TGCAGTGCTAAAAAGGGGAGTGTTAACTATGGCTACACCTTC
CDR3 protein: CSAKKGSVNYGYTF

D gene: TRBD1
J gene: TRBJ2-1
clone size: .
V gene: TRBV7-2
CDR3 DNA: TGTGCCAGCAGCTCCTCACCGGGACAGGGGTTCACTGAGCAGTTCTTC
CDR3 protein: CASSSSPGQGFTEQFF

D gene: .
J gene: TRBJ2-3
clone size: .
V gene: TRBV20-1
CDR3 DNA: TGCAGTGCTAGAAGTAGCGGATCAGATACGCAGTATTTT
CDR3 protein: CSARSSGSDTQYF

D gene: TRBD2
J gene: TRBJ2-7
clone size: .
V gene: TRBV12-3/TRBV12-4
CDR3 DNA: TGTGCCAGCAGTCCGAGGGCTAGCGGGGGCCCGCAGTACTTC
CDR3 protein: CASSPRASGGPQYF

D gene: .
J gene: TRBJ1-5
clone size: .
V gene: TRBV15
CDR3 DNA: TGTGCCACCAGCAGAGATCAGGGAGATCAGCCCCAGCATTTT
CDR3 protein: CATSRDQGDQPQHF